This entry lists 25 T cell receptor beta chains sequenced from one sample in a study of PD-1 blockade in mismatch repair-deficient tumors. TCRdb's table, derived via immunoSEQ multiplex PCR, lists solely in-frame clones and lacks some. The profile covers some 130,000 clones, with around nine tenths appearing a single time and roughly 12% taken by the ten largest. Sequences were derived from peripheral blood, sampled 70 to 73 weeks after starting pembrolizumab. The receptors derive from an adult with mismatch repair-deficient cancer.

The CDR3 sequence: CAWASGRAAGELFF. The CDR3 DNA sequence: TGTGCCTGGGCTAGCGGGAGGGCCGCCGGGGAGCTGTTTTTT. The chain carries TRBV30 and TRBJ2-2; TRBD2 matches at 12 bases. Germline values: CDR1 GTSNPN, CDR2 SVGIG (reference sequence). The CDR3 contains 14 residues. The V gene end was trimmed by 5 bases and the J gene end by 6 bases; junction bases not matched to a gene: 4. Together with reference TRBV30 and TRBJ2-2, the CDR3 gives the full variable domain: SQTIHQWPATLVQPVGSPLSLECTVEGTSNPNLYWYRQAAGRGLQLLFYSVGIGQISSEVPQNLSASRPQDRQFILSSKKLLLSDSGFYLCAWASGRAAGELFFGEGSRLTVL.

The chain is built from TRBV27 and TRBJ2-2; TRBD1 might be the D (8 bases). Trimming stripped 5 bases from V and 4 bases from J, with 23 bases between. The CDR3 spans 18 residues. Germline V gene lookup returns CDR1 MNHEY and CDR2 SMNVEV (reference sequence). The CDR3 is CASSPKAHTGGGTGELFF. CDR3 DNA sequence: TGTGCCAGCAGTCCTAAGGCCCATACAGGGGGGGGCACCGGGGAGCTGTTTTTT.

This chain's CDR3 is CASSIMSGEFTGELFF. The CDR3 DNA reads as TGTGCCAGTAGTATAATGAGCGGGGAATTCACCGGGGAGCTGTTTTTT. The chain recombines TRBV19 with TRBJ2-2; 7 bases agree with TRBD2. The CDR3 length is 16 residues. The trim removed 2 bases at V and 4 bases at J, leaving 7 bases unmatched. The V gene's germline CDR1 is LNHDA and CDR2 SQIVND (reference sequence).

The rearrangement joins TRBV7-2 to TRBJ2-7; D call uncertain. Germline V gene lookup returns CDR1 SGHTA and CDR2 FQGNSA. The CDR3 is 14 residues long. V lost 4 bases to trimming and J lost 0 bases, with 10 bases between them. Here the CDR3 reads CASSSGPSSYEQYF. Here the CDR3 DNA reads TGTGCCAGCAGCTCAGGACCCTCCTCCTACGAGCAGTACTTC.

The J gene is TRBJ2-7, the V gene TRBV4-1; D uncertain. Trimming stripped 0 bases from V and 1 base from J, with 7 bases between. Germline-derived CDR1 and CDR2 are MGHRA and YSYEKL. The CDR3 loop spans 14 amino acids. The CDR3 DNA is TGCGCCAGCAGCCAAGAACACATGTCCTACGAGCAGTACTTC. Its translation is CASSQEHMSYEQYF.

The V and J genes are TRBV7-9 and TRBJ2-5, with 9 positions matching TRBD1. The germline CDR1 and CDR2 sequences are SEHNR and FQNEAQ (reference sequence). Trimming at V came to 4 bases and at J to 0 bases, leaving 9 bases not matched to a gene. This CDR3 has 17 amino acids. CDR3 region: CASSSHRDRDYQETQYF. CDR3 sequence (DNA): TGTGCCAGCAGCTCCCACCGGGACAGGGACTACCAAGAGACCCAGTACTTC.

The chain links TRBV27 to TRBJ2-3; the D is unclear. The germline CDR1 and CDR2 sequences are MNHEY and SMNVEV (reference sequence). The CDR3 sequence is 13 residues long. The germline V and J ends were trimmed by 3 bases and 3 bases, with 7 bases remaining between them. The CDR3 sequence is CASSFLGTDTQYF. CDR3 in DNA: TGTGCCAGCAGTTTCCTAGGAACAGATACGCAGTATTTT.

CDR3 sequence (DNA): TGTGCCAGCAGCTTAGCGGGCGGGGGAGGCTCCTACAATGAGCAGTTCTTC. Its protein is CASSLAGGGGSYNEQFF. The chain links TRBV7-8 to TRBJ2-1; 7 bases match TRBD2. V shed 0 bases, J shed 0 bases, and the junction held 5 bases outside the gene matches. Per the germline V gene, CDR1 is SGHVS and CDR2 is FQNEAQ. The CDR3 consists of 17 residues.

The chain employs TRBV7-9 and TRBJ2-7; tentative D call: TRBD2 (5 bases). This CDR3 is built from 14 residues. In germline, CDR1 is SEHNR, CDR2 FQNEAQ (reference sequence). Between the trimmed V and J ends, which lost 2 bases and 3 bases, there was a span of 11 bases. Here the CDR3 DNA reads TGTGCCAGCAGCTTACCCGGGAACGGCTACGAGCAGTACTTC. Its translation is CASSLPGNGYEQYF.

The rearrangement uses TRBV15 and TRBJ2-5, with 9 nucleotides matching TRBD2. The CDR3 is 16 residues long. Germline V gene data show CDR1 as LNHNV and CDR2 as YYDKDF (reference sequence). The V segment lost 4 bases and the J segment 4 bases; nucleotides outside the gene matches: 10. CDR3 bases: TGTGCCACCAGCAAGTCCAGGAGCGGGAGGTTAGAGACCCAGTACTTC. Translation gives CATSKSRSGRLETQYF.

V gene TRBV7-9 combines with J gene TRBJ1-1; D is perhaps TRBD1 (6 bases). The CDR3 spans 18 residues. Germline CDR1 reads SEHNR; CDR2 reads FQNEAQ (reference sequence). The V gene lost 1 base and the J gene lost 1 base, with 19 bases spanning the gap. The CDR3 DNA reads TGTGCCAGCAGCTTAGAAATTCAGAAACAGGGACCGAACACTGAAGCTTTCTTT. Translating gives CASSLEIQKQGPNTEAFF.

The table lists this clone with a few counts. V usage is TRBV9 and J usage is TRBJ2-7; unclear D gene. V lost 0 bases, J lost 1 base, and 5 bases lay in between. Germline values: CDR1 SGDLS, CDR2 YYNGEE. CDR3 length equals 13 residues. The CDR3 spells CASSVGQSYEQYF. The DNA for the CDR3 is TGTGCCAGCAGCGTAGGCCAGTCCTACGAGCAGTACTTC.

This clone occurred a few times. The chain joins TRBV29-1 to TRBJ1-1; D gene uncertain. Looked up from germline, CDR1 is SQVTM and CDR2 is ANQGSEA. Deletions cut 2 bases from V and 4 bases from J, with 14 bases between. The CDR3 extends over 14 amino acids. The CDR3 protein is CSVERETVPTEAFF. CDR3 coding DNA: TGCAGCGTTGAAAGGGAAACAGTACCCACTGAAGCTTTCTTT.

This chain uses TRBV27 with TRBJ1-5, with D uncertain. Germline V lookup: CDR1 MNHEY, CDR2 SMNVEV (reference sequence). CDR3 length: 14 amino acids. V was pared by 2 bases and J by 1 base, with 6 bases between. The CDR3 coding sequence is TGTGCCAGCAGTTTAATGGGCAGCAATCAGCCCCAGCATTTT. This encodes CASSLMGSNQPQHF.

V gene TRBV27 combines with J gene TRBJ2-1; 11 bases align to TRBD2. CDR1 is MNHEY, CDR2 SMNVEV, per germline (reference sequence). The CDR3 covers 14 residues. With 5 bases clipped from V and 6 bases from J, the junction kept 3 bases outside the gene matches. CDR3 nucleotide sequence: TGTGCCAGCAGTATCGGGACTAGCGGCAATGAGCAGTTCTTC. Translating gives CASSIGTSGNEQFF.

The V and J genes are TRBV28 and TRBJ2-1; 11 nucleotides align to TRBD2. This CDR3 is 16 amino acids long. V lost 8 bases to trimming and J lost 7 bases; unmatched junction nucleotides: 13. Germline V gives CDR1 MDHEN, CDR2 SYDVKM. CDR3 amino acids: CASDRLLAGVGNEQFF. CDR3 in DNA: TGTGCCAGCGACCGACTACTAGCGGGAGTGGGTAATGAGCAGTTCTTC.

V and J are TRBV27 and TRBJ1-2; the match to TRBD1 covers 7 bases. The CDR3 is made up of 13 amino acids. V shed 5 bases, J shed 5 bases, and the junction held 5 bases outside the gene matches. Germline V gives CDR1 MNHEY, CDR2 SMNVEV (reference sequence). Here the CDR3 DNA reads TGTGCCAGCAGTCCGGGACAGTCGTATGGCTACACCTTC. Its protein is CASSPGQSYGYTF.

The rearrangement links TRBV6-5 to TRBJ2-7; 8 bases are a match to TRBD1. Germline V gene sequence: CDR1 MNHEY, CDR2 SVGAGI. Unmatched junction bases numbered 4, after V lost 0 bases and J lost 3 bases. The CDR3 contains 15 residues. The CDR3 DNA follows: TGTGCCAGCAGTTACTCGACAGGGGCCTTCTACGAGCAGTACTTC. It encodes CASSYSTGAFYEQYF.

The chain links TRBV25-1 to TRBJ1-2; 7 nucleotides match TRBD1. The trim removed 2 bases at V and 3 bases at J, leaving 6 bases unmatched. The CDR3 loop spans 15 amino acids. Germline assignment: CDR1 MGHDK and CDR2 SYGVNS. The CDR3 bases are TGTGCCAGCAGTGAAGGGGGCACAGGGGACTATGGCTACACCTTC. This codes for CASSEGGTGDYGYTF.

The V call is TRBV6-4, the J call TRBJ2-3; no reliable D call. CDR1 is MRHNA, CDR2 SNTAGT, per germline. This CDR3 is built from 12 residues. V was cut by 2 bases and J by 5 bases, with 5 bases left in between. The CDR3 DNA follows: TGTGCCAGCAGTGACAAGAAAGATACGCAGTATTTT. Encoded protein: CASSDKKDTQYF.

This rearrangement joins TRBV30 to TRBJ2-5; TRBD2 matches 7 bases. The last part of the DNA fits TRBJ2-7 better; the J call may be wrong. This CDR3 is built from 15 residues. Germline V gives CDR1 GTSNPN, CDR2 SVGIG (reference sequence). CDR3 sequence (DNA): TGTGCCTGGAGTGTAGGTCTGGCGGGAGTCTACGAGCAGTACTTC. It encodes CAWSVGLAGVYEQYF.

The chain is built from TRBV27 and TRBJ1-4; weak D call: TRBD1 (5 bases). Trimming left V 3 bases short and J 6 bases short, with 23 bases between. The V gene's germline CDR1 is MNHEY and CDR2 SMNVEV (reference sequence). This CDR3 is 18 amino acids long. The CDR3: CASSFIAGGTGGHEKLFF. DNA of the CDR3: TGTGCCAGCAGTTTCATCGCCGGGGGAACTGGGGGACATGAAAAACTGTTTTTT.

The rearrangement joins TRBV6-4 to TRBJ1-2; 8 nucleotides match TRBD1. Germline CDR1 is MRHNA and CDR2 is SNTAGT. This CDR3 region has 13 residues. The V gene end was trimmed by 6 bases and the J gene end by 7 bases; junction bases not matched to a gene: 7. The CDR3 is CASSKDREGGYTF. Written as DNA, the CDR3 is TGTGCCAGCAGCAAGGACAGGGAGGGTGGCTACACCTTC.

This clone was counted between two and nine times. The chain recombines TRBV9 with TRBJ2-7; 13 nucleotides match TRBD2. The V and J ends lost 3 bases and 3 bases, in that order; junction bases with no gene match: 6. CDR3 length: 16 residues. Germline lookup yields CDR1 SGDLS and CDR2 YYNGEE. CDR3 in amino acids: CASSGGTSGTYYEQYF. The DNA for the CDR3 is TGTGCCAGCAGCGGGGGGACTAGCGGGACCTACTACGAGCAGTACTTC.

The chain recombines TRBV28 with TRBJ2-1, with 11 nucleotides matching TRBD2. This CDR3 contains 16 residues. V gave up 6 bases and J gave up 5 bases; unmatched junction bases: 9. The germline gives CDR1 MDHEN, CDR2 SYDVKM. CDR3 in amino acids: CASSRPLAGGDNEQFF. The CDR3 DNA sequence: TGTGCCAGCAGCCGTCCCCTAGCGGGAGGCGACAATGAGCAGTTCTTC.